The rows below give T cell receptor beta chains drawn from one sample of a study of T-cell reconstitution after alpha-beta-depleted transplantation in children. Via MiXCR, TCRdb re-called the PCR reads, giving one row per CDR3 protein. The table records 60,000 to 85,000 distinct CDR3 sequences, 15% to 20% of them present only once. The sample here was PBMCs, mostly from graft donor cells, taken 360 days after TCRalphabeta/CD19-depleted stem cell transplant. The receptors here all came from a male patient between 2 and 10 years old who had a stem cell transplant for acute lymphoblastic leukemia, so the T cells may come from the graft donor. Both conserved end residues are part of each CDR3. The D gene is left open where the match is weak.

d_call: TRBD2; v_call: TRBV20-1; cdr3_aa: CSARGTSGSRHEQYF
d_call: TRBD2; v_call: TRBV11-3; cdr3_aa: CASGTSFYNEQFF
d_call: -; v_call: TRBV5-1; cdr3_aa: CASSFTRPANTGELFF
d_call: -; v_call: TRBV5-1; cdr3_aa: CASSFRIQGSGANVLTF
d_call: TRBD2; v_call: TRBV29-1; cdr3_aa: CSVSGGPGQETQYF
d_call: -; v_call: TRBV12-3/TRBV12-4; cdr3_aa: CASSFKRRETQYF
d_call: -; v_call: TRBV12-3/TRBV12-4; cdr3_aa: CASSLVWEVGYEQYF
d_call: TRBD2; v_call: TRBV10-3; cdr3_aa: CAISESGGTSGRERQFF
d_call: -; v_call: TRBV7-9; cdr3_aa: CASAQENTDTQYF
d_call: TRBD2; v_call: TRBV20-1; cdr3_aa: CSAAIAGVRTDTQYF
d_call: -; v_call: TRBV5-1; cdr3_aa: CASSLGWGLGYEQYF
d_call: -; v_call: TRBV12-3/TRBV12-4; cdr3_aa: CASSLGGGPNEQFF
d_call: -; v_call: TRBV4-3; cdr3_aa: CASTNLHDPSWNSPLHF
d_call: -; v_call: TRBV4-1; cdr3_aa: CASSQVERETQYF
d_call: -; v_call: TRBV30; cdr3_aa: CAFTSGTWETQYF
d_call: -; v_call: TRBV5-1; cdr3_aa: CASSLGPGRDTQYF
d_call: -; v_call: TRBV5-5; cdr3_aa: CASSAGLTTGELFF
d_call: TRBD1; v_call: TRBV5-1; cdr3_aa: CASSLTRDRGYYEQYF
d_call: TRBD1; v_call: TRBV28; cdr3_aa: CASSLCLTGSGYEQYF
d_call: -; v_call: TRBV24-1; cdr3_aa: CATSGTANQETQYF
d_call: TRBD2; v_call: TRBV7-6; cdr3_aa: CASSLQAQRGYSAWTQYF
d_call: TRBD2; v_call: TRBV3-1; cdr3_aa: CASSYRLAGGPTDTQYF
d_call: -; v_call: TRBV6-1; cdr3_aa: CASSELPLWTLHF
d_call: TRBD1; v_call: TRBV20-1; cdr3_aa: CSARPGQGATDTQYF
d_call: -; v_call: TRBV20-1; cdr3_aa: CSAAQQGNTGELFF
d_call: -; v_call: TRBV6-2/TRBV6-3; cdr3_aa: CASSLTGRRHYGYTF
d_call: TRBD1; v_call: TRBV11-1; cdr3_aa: CASSLAGVRDSRTDTQYF
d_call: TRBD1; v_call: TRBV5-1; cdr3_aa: CASSLGGQYEQYF
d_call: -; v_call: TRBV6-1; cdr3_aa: CASSTLATAYNEQFF
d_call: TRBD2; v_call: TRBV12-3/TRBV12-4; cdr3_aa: CASSLARLAGVPYEQYF
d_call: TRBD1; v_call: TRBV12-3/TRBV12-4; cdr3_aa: CASRTGTGGDYNEQFF
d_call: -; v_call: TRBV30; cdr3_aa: CAWSVRQNTGELFF
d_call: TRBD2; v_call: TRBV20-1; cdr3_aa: CSASVGLAGANEQYF
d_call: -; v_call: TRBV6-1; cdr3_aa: CASSRGPDNLNIQYF
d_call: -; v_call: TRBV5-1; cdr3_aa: CASSKVLGETQYF
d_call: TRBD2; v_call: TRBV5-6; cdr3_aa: CASSWGTSGSIGTDTQYF
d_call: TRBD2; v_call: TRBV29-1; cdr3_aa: CSAGAGGPGETQYF
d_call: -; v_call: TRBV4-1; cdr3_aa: CASSQVGSGQPQHF
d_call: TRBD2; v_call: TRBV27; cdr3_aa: CASSSGLAGGTYF
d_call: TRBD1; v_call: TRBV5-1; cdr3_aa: CASSLIQGAGETQYF
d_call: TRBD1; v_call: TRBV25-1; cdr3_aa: CASTQWARGQETQYF
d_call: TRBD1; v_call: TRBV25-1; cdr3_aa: CASSKTKPGQEESYYGYTF
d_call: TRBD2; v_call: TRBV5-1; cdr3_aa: CASSLYRTRDADTQYF
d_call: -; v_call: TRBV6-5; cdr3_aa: CASSYAGSLNIQYF
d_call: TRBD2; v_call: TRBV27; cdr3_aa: CASSLYPGLAGQETQYF
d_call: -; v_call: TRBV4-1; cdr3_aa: CASSYGTRSSYEQYF
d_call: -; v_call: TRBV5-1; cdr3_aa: CASSLEQPRETQYF
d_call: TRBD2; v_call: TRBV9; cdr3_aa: CASSVGMLASGDNEQFF
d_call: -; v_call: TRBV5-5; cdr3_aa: CASTPTKAKNIQYF
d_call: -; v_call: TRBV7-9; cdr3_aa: CASSLLNPAEAFF
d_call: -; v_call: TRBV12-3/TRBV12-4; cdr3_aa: CASSLDSFYEQYF
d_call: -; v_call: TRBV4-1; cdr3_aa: CASSRHGSRSTGELFF
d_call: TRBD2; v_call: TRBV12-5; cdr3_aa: CASGLVLAGVGETQYF
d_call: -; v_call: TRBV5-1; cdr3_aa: CASSLGAEPSYEQYF
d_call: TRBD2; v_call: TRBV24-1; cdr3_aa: CATSEAWEGPNGNEQFF
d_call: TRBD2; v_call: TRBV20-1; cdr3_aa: CSARRAPAGDEQYF
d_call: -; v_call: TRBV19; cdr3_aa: CASNYRSGANVLTF
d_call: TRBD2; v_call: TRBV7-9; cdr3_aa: CASSRGLAGVYEQYF
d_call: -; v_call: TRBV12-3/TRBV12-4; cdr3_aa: CASSLEGWDEKLFF
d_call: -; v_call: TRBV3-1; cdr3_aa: CASTNKGTSYNEQFF